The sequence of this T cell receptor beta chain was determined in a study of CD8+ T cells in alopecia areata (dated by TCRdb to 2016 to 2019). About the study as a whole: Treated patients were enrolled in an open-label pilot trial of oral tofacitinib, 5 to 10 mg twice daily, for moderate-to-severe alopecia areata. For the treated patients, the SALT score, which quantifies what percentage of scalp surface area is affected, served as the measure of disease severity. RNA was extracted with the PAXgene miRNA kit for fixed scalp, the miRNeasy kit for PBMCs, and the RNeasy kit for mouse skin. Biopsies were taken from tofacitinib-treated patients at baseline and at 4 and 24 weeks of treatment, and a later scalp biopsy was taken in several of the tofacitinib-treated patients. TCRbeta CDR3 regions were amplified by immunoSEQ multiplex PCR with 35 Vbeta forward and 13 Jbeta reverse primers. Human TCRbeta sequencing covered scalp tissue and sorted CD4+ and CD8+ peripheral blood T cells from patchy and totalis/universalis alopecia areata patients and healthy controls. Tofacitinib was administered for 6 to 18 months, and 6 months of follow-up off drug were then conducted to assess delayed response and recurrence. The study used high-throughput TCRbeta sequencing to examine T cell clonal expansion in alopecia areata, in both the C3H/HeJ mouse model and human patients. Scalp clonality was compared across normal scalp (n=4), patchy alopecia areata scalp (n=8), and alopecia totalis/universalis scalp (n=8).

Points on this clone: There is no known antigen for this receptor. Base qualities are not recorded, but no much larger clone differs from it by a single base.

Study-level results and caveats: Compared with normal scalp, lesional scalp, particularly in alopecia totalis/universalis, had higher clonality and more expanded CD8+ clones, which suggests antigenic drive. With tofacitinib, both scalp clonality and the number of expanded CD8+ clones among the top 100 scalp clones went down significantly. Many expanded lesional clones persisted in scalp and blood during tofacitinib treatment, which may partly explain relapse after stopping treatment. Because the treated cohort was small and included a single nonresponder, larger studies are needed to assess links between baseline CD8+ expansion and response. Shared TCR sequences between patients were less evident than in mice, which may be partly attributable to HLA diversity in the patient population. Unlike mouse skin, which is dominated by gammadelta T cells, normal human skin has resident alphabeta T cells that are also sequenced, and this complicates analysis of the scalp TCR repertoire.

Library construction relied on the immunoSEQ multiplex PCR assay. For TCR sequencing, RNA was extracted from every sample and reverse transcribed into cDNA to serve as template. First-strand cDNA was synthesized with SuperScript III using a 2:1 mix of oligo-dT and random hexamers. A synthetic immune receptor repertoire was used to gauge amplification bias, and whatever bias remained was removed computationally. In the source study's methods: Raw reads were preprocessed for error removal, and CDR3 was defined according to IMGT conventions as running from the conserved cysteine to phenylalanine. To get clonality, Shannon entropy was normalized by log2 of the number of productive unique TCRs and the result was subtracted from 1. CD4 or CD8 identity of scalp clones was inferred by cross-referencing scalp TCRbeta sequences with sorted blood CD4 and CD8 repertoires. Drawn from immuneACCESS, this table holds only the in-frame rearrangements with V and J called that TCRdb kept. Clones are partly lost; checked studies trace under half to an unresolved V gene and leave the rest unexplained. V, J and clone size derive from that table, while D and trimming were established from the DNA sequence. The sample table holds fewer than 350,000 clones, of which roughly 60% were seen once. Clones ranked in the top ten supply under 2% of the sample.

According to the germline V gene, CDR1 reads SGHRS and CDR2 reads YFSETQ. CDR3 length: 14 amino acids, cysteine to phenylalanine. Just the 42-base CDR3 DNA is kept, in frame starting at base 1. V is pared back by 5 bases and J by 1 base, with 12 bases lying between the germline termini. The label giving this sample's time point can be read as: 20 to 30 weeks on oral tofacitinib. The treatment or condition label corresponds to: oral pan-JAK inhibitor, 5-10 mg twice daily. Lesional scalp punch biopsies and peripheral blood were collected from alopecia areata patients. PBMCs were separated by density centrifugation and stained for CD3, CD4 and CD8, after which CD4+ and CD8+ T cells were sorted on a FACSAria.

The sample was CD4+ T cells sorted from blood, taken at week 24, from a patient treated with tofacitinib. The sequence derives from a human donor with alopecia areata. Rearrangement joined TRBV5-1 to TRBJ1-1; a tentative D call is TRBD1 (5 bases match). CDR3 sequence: CASRSQGWNTEAFF. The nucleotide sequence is TGCGCCAGCAGATCTCAGGGATGGAACACTGAAGCTTTCTTT.